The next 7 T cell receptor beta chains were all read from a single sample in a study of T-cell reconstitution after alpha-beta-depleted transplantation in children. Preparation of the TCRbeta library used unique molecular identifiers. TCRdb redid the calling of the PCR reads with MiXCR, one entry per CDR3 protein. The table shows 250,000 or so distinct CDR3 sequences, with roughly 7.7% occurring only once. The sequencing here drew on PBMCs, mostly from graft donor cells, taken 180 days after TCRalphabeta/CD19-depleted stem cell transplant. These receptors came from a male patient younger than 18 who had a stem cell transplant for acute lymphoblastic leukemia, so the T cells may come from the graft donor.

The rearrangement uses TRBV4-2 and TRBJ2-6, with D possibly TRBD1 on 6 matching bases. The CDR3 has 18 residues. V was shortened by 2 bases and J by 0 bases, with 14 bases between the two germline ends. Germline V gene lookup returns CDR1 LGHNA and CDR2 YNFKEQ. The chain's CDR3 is CASSQPTGPDSGANVLTF. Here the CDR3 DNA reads TGTGCCAGCAGCCAACCGACAGGACCAGACTCTGGGGCCAACGTCCTGACTTTC.

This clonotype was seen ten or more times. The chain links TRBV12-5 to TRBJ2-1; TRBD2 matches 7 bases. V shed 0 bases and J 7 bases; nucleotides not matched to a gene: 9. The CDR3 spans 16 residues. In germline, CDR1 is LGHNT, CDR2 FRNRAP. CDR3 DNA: TGTGCTAGTGGTTTGGTAGTCCCCGGGGGGTGGAATGAGCAGTTCTTC. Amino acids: CASGLVVPGGWNEQFF. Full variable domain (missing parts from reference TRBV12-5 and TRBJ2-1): DARVTQTPRHKVTEMGQEVTMRCQPILGHNTVFWYRQTMMQGLELLAYFRNRAPLDDSGMPKDRFSAEMPDATLATLKIQPSEPRDSAVYFCASGLVVPGGWNEQFFGPGTRLTVL.

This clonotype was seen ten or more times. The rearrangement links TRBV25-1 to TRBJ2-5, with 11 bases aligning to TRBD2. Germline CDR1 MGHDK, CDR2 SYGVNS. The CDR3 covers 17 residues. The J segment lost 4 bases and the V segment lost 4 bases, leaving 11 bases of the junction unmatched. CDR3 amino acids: CASSADKGLAGGETQYF. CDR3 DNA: TGTGCCAGCAGTGCGGATAAGGGGCTAGCGGGGGGAGAGACCCAGTACTTC.

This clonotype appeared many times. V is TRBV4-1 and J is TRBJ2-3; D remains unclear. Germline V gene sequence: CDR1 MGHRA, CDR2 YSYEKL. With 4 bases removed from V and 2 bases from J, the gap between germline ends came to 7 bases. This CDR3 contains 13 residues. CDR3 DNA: TGCGCCAGCAGCCTTACTCTCACAGATACGCAGTATTTT. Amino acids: CASSLTLTDTQYF.

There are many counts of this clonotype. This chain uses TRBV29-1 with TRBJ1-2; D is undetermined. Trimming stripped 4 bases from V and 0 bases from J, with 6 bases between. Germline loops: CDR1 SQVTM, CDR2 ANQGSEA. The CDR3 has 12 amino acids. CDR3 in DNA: TGCAGCGTTGGTGGTCCTAACTATGGCTACACCTTC. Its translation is CSVGGPNYGYTF.

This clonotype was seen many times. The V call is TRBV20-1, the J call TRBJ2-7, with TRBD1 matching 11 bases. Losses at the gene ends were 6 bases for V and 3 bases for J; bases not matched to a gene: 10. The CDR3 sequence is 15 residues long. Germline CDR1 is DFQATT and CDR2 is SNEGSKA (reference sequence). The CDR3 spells CSAYTGTGGFYEQYF. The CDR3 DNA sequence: TGCAGTGCCTATACCGGGACAGGGGGATTCTACGAGCAGTACTTC.

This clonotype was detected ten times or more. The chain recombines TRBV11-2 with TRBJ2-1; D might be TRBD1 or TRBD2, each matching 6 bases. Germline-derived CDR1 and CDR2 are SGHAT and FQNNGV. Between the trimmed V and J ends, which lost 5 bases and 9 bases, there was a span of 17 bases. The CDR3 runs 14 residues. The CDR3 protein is CASSNRRGVGEQFF. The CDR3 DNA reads TGTGCCAGCAGCAACCGGAGGGGGGTGGGTGAGCAGTTCTTC.